This T cell receptor beta chain was obtained from a study of blood T cell repertoires in COVID-19. For the study at large: In each case, the material was cDNA or gDNA derived from T cells, B-cell-depleted T cells, or PBMCs.

Clones were read by immunoSEQ multiplex PCR, and TCRdb kept only the in-frame ones, dropping some. Counted here are 200,000 to 250,000 clones, under 90% occurring once; the ten biggest clones make up just under 20%. Trimming took off 3 bases at V and 2 bases at J, with 18 bases between the two ends. The CDR3 consists of 17 residues. CDR1 is ENHRY and CDR2 is SYGVKD in the germline V gene. The chain links TRBV10-3 to TRBJ2-3; tentatively, D is TRBD1 (6 bases). This TCR was recovered from a man aged 30 to 39 with active or convalescent COVID-19. Sample: peripheral blood. As DNA, the CDR3 is TGTGCCATCAGTGATCTCAGGGGCCGGAAATACACAGATACGCAGTATTTT. Its translation: CAISDLRGRKYTDTQYF.